These 26 T cell receptor beta chains were all obtained from the same sample, sequenced in a study of CXCR3-negative and CXCR3-positive naive CD8 T cells. These receptors' targets are unknown. The TRB cDNA libraries were prepared by 5' RACE with UMI labels. No DNA is given; TCRdb re-called the 5' RACE reads and lists each CDR3 protein once. The sample data list 150,000 to 170,000 distinct CDR3 sequences. Points from the study as a whole: Naive CXCR3-positive cells had TRB CDR3s more hydrophobic than those of CXCR3-negative naive cells.

Specimen: naive CXCR3+ CD8+ T cells from blood. Subset indicated: CD45RO-CCR7+CD27+CD95- naive CD8+ T cells expressing CXCR3 (TNR3+). The receptors stem from a human donor in good health. Some clones in this sample may be carry-over from other donors' samples.

The rearrangement links TRBV16 to TRBJ1-4. The germline gives CDR1 KGHSY, CDR2 FQNENV. The CDR3 is 17 amino acids. This CDR3 reads CASSHLPWTVENEKLFF.

The rearrangement joins TRBV10-3 to TRBJ2-2; with no DNA, the TCRdb D assignment of TRBD1 cannot be verified. The CDR3 length is 16 residues. CDR1 and CDR2 from the germline V gene are ENHRY and SYGVKD. The chain's CDR3 is CAIRGTGGLITGELFF.

The chain combines TRBV23-1 with TRBJ2-7; TCRdb selects TRBD2, and the lack of DNA leaves this call unchecked. TRBV23-1 is an open reading frame whose function is uncertain. The CDR3 is 15 amino acids. This CDR3 is CASNSTGLNSYEQYF.

The rearrangement uses TRBV25-1 and TRBJ1-1; TCRdb reports TRBD1, a call that lacks DNA to check it against. This CDR3 is 13 amino acids long. Looked up from germline, CDR1 is MGHDK and CDR2 is SYGVNS. The CDR3 spells CASRAGWFTEAFF.

The gene calls are TRBV15 and TRBJ1-2. The CDR3 spans 14 residues. The germline V gene has CDR1 LNHNV and CDR2 YYDKDF (reference sequence). CDR3 sequence: CATSSRGGNYGYTF.

V usage is TRBV20-1 and J usage is TRBJ2-3. CDR1 DFQATT and CDR2 SNEGSKA come from the germline V gene (reference sequence). This CDR3 has 13 residues. The CDR3 is CSLEDQSTDTQYF.

This rearrangement joins TRBV12-3 or TRBV12-4 to TRBJ1-5; the TRBD1 assignment by TCRdb is unverifiable without DNA. The CDR3 length is 15 residues. The CDR3 loop reads CASTGRGGSNQPHHF.

This CDR3 reads CASSPEGQSDPLYEQYF. V usage is TRBV9 and J usage is TRBJ2-7; TCRdb returns TRBD1, unconfirmable since there is no DNA. In germline, CDR1 is SGDLS, CDR2 YYNGEE. This CDR3 has 17 residues.

The chain couples TRBV19 to TRBJ2-7; the D call from TCRdb, TRBD2, cannot be confirmed without DNA. The germline CDR1 and CDR2 sequences are LNHDA and SQIVND (reference sequence). The CDR3 is 13 amino acids. CDR3 region: CATQKGGTYEQYF.

The V call is TRBV27, the J call TRBJ2-1. Germline-derived CDR1 and CDR2 are MNHEY and SMNVEV (reference sequence). The length of the CDR3 is 15 residues. CDR3 residues: CASNLGKLGYNEQFF.

The chain uses TRBV13 and TRBJ2-7; TCRdb selects TRBD2, and the lack of DNA leaves this call unchecked. The V gene's germline CDR1 is PRHDT and CDR2 FYEKMQ (reference sequence). The CDR3 spans 14 residues. Here the CDR3 reads CASSFSSGLYEQYF.

The rearrangement links TRBV12-3 or TRBV12-4 to TRBJ2-7; the D call of TRBD2 rests on TCRdb alone, since no DNA is present to check it. The CDR3 is 13 amino acids. The CDR3 is CASKPAGAYEQYF.

This chain links TRBV6-6 with TRBJ1-6. This CDR3 comprises 17 residues. Germline V gene lookup returns CDR1 MNHNY and CDR2 SVGAGI (reference sequence). The CDR3 reads CASSHQVEPEYNSPLHF.

The chain couples TRBV6-1 to TRBJ2-1. The germline V gene has CDR1 MNHNS and CDR2 SASEGT. The CDR3 is 11 amino acids. The CDR3 sequence: CASRQFNEQFF.

The CDR3 sequence: CSARTARGQPQHF. The chain links TRBV29-1 to TRBJ1-5. CDR1 SQVTM and CDR2 ANQGSEA come from the germline V gene. The CDR3 totals 13 residues.

The chain has TRBV27 and TRBJ2-1; TCRdb gives TRBD2 as the D gene, but with no DNA this cannot be confirmed. The germline V gene has CDR1 MNHEY and CDR2 SMNVEV (reference sequence). The CDR3 covers 15 residues. The CDR3 is CASSLSGVGRNEQFF.

This chain uses TRBV7-9 with TRBJ1-2; lacking DNA, the TRBD1 call made by TCRdb goes unchecked. The length of the CDR3 is 15 residues. Germline CDR1 is SEHNR and CDR2 is FQNEAQ (reference sequence). This chain's CDR3 is CASSLSRGTNYGYTF.

This chain joins TRBV4-3 and TRBJ1-4. This CDR3 region has 15 residues. Per germline, CDR1 LGHNA and CDR2 YSLEER. This chain's CDR3 is CASSQARADNEKLFF.

The CDR3 loop reads CASSYTSGRDYYNEQFF. The chain couples TRBV11-2 to TRBJ2-1; TCRdb's D call, TRBD2, is unchecked because there is no DNA. From germline, CDR1 is SGHAT and CDR2 FQNNGV. CDR3 length: 17 amino acids.

J is TRBJ2-5 and V is TRBV29-1; TCRdb designates TRBD1, a call that cannot be tested without DNA. The CDR3 loop spans 15 amino acids. Germline-derived CDR1 and CDR2 are SQVTM and ANQGSEA. CDR3 region: CSVTRRGLSSETQYF.

The chain couples TRBV15 to TRBJ1-2; TCRdb returns TRBD1, unconfirmable since there is no DNA. Germline CDR1 reads LNHNV; CDR2 reads YYDKDF (reference sequence). This CDR3 spans 13 amino acids. CDR3 sequence: CATSREDIYGYTF.

The rearrangement joins TRBV12-3 or TRBV12-4 to TRBJ2-1; lacking DNA, the TRBD2 call made by TCRdb goes unchecked. The length of the CDR3 is 16 residues. CDR3: CASSLSSRGVPNEQFF.

The chain couples TRBV28 to TRBJ2-7; TCRdb names TRBD1, which stays unverified in the absence of DNA. The CDR3 consists of 14 residues. Germline-derived CDR1 and CDR2 are MDHEN and SYDVKM. The CDR3 sequence: CASSLSGSPYEQYF.

This sequence joins TRBV4-3 and TRBJ2-5. This CDR3 is built from 16 residues. Germline CDR1 and CDR2: LGHNA and YSLEER. The CDR3 sequence: CASSQDLGAQQETQYF.

The genes are TRBV19 and TRBJ2-2. The CDR3 loop spans 13 amino acids. CDR1 LNHDA and CDR2 SQIVND come from the germline V gene (reference sequence). The CDR3 reads CASSIIMTGELFF.

The chain links TRBV19 to TRBJ2-7. CDR1 and CDR2 from the germline V gene are LNHDA and SQIVND (reference sequence). The CDR3 totals 14 residues. The CDR3 sequence is CASSITGASYEQYF.